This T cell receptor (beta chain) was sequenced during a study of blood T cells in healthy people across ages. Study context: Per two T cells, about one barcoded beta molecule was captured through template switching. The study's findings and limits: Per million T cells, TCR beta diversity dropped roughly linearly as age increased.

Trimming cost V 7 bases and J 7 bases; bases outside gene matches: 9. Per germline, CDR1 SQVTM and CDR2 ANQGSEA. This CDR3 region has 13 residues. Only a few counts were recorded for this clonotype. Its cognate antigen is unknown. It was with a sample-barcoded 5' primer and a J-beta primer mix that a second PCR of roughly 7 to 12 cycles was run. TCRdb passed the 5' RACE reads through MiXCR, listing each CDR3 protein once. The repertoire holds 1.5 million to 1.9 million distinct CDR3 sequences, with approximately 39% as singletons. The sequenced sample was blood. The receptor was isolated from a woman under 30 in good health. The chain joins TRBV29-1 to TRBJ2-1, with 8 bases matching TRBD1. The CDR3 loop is CSAAGGAWNEQFF. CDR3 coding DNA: TGCAGCGCTGCAGGGGGCGCTTGGAATGAGCAGTTCTTC.